The 17 T cell receptor beta chains in this list originate from one sample, sequenced in a study of blood T cell repertoires in COVID-19. Generated by immunoSEQ multiplex PCR, the TCRdb table keeps only in-frame clones and is missing some. Of around 290,000 clones listed, 89% are singletons. The source material was PBMCs or T cells enriched from blood (not recorded which). The receptors shown here come from a woman aged 40 to 55 who had recovered from COVID-19.

The rearrangement joins TRBV5-1 to TRBJ2-5, with TRBD2 matching 9 bases. V gave up 3 bases and J gave up 4 bases; unmatched junction bases: 4. Germline V CDR1 and CDR2: SGHRS, YFSETQ. This CDR3 spans 14 amino acids. CDR3: CASSYLAGAETQYF. The CDR3 nucleotides read TGCGCCAGCAGCTATTTAGCGGGGGCAGAGACCCAGTACTTC.

The chain employs TRBV15 and TRBJ2-2; TRBD2 might be the D (5 bases). Germline CDR1 LNHNV, CDR2 YYDKDF (reference sequence). The CDR3 is 17 amino acids. The ends were cut back, 0 bases at V and 4 bases at J, with 15 bases in the middle. As DNA, the CDR3 is TGTGCCACCAGCAGAGATTTGAGGGCCGGGTCCACCGGGGAGCTGTTTTTT. This translates into CATSRDLRAGSTGELFF.

The rearrangement joins TRBV6-5 to TRBJ2-5, with TRBD2 identical over 7 bases. Germline-derived CDR1 and CDR2 are MNHEY and SVGAGI. The CDR3 loop spans 14 amino acids. The V segment lost 8 bases and the J segment 1 base; nucleotides outside the gene matches: 7. CDR3 amino acids: CASQMASGQETQYF. The CDR3, as DNA: TGTGCCAGCCAAATGGCTAGCGGCCAAGAGACCCAGTACTTC.

The chain couples TRBV4-1 to TRBJ1-1; 10 positions agree with TRBD1. V dropped 4 bases and J dropped 0; count of bases not matched to a gene: 14. This CDR3 comprises 19 residues. Germline V CDR1 and CDR2: MGHRA, YSYEKL. The CDR3 DNA is TGCGCCAGCAGCCGCACACCGTTAGGGACAGGGGTAATGAACACTGAAGCTTTCTTT. It is translated as CASSRTPLGTGVMNTEAFF.

The chain has TRBV18 and TRBJ2-1; no reliable D call. Trimming pared 4 bases from V and 5 bases from J, leaving 15 bases between. Germline CDR1 KGHSH, CDR2 LQKENI. The CDR3 runs 15 residues. Written as DNA, the CDR3 is TGTGCCAGCTCACTAGGAGCTCCTACGAACAATGAGCAGTTCTTC. Residues: CASSLGAPTNNEQFF.

This chain uses TRBV9 with TRBJ2-1; D is ambiguous. This CDR3 has 11 amino acids. V was clipped by 3 bases and J by 6 bases, with 4 bases between them. CDR1 and CDR2 from the germline V gene are SGDLS and YYNGEE. CDR3 region: CASSGGNEQFF. The DNA of the CDR3 is TGTGCCAGCAGCGGAGGCAATGAGCAGTTCTTC. The full variable domain, rest sourced from reference TRBV9 and TRBJ2-1, is DSGVTQTPKHLITATGQRVTLRCSPRSGDLSVYWYQQSLDQGLQFLIQYYNGEERAKGNILERFSAQQFPDLHSELNLSSLELGDSALYFCASSGGNEQFFGPGTRLTVL.

This clone appeared a few times. The rearrangement uses TRBV13 and TRBJ1-6; 9 bases match TRBD1. Germline V gene lookup returns CDR1 PRHDT and CDR2 FYEKMQ (reference sequence). The trim removed 4 bases at V and 13 bases at J, leaving 8 bases unmatched. The CDR3 runs to 14 residues. The chain's CDR3 is CASSSGQGRGPLHF. The CDR3 DNA follows: TGTGCCAGCAGCTCTGGACAGGGGAGGGGTCCCCTCCACTTT.

The V call is TRBV5-1, the J call TRBJ1-4; D gene unclear. The germline gives CDR1 SGHRS, CDR2 YFSETQ. V lost 1 base to trimming and J lost 7 bases, with 17 bases between them. The CDR3 length is 16 residues. CDR3 coding DNA: TGCGCCAGCAGCTTGCCGGGCCCCCGTGGGAGTGAAAAACTGTTTTTT. This sequence encodes CASSLPGPRGSEKLFF.

The chain has TRBV5-8 and TRBJ2-6, with a possible D match to TRBD2 (6 bases). The germline CDR1 and CDR2 sequences are SGHTS and YDEGEE. Trimming pared 0 bases from V and 2 bases from J, leaving 12 bases between. This CDR3 is 17 amino acids long. CDR3 coding DNA: TGTGCCAGCAGCTTGGAGGCGGGACGGGCTGGGGCCAACGTCCTGACTTTC. Translated, it gives CASSLEAGRAGANVLTF.

The rearrangement uses TRBV28 and TRBJ2-1; D possibly corresponds to TRBD2 (5 bases). This CDR3 is 15 amino acids long. Trimming took 1 base from V and 4 from J, leaving 11 bases between them. Germline V CDR1 and CDR2: MDHEN, SYDVKM. As DNA, the CDR3 is TGTGCCAGCAGTTTATTACTAGAAAGATACAATGAGCAGTTCTTC. Translated: CASSLLLERYNEQFF.

The V gene is TRBV7-3, the J gene TRBJ2-3, with D possibly matching TRBD2 (5 bases). CDR1 is SGHTA and CDR2 is FQGTGA in the germline V gene. The CDR3 has 14 amino acids. V dropped 0 bases and J dropped 5 bases, with 9 bases sitting between them. The CDR3 is CASSLTPSGDTQYF. The CDR3 nucleotides are TGTGCCAGCAGCTTAACCCCAAGCGGAGATACGCAGTATTTT.

CDR3 DNA sequence: TGTGCCAGTAGGACCACCGGGACAGGGCGCAATCAGCCCCAGCATTTT. This encodes CASRTTGTGRNQPQHF. This chain links TRBV19 with TRBJ1-5; 9 bases are shared with TRBD1. This CDR3 has 16 residues. V was pared by 6 bases and J by 2 bases, with 8 bases of the junction left unmatched. From germline, CDR1 is LNHDA and CDR2 SQIVND (reference sequence).

The rearrangement uses TRBV11-2 and TRBJ2-5, with TRBD1 matching over 9 bases. The V gene end was trimmed by 4 bases and the J gene end by 5 bases; junction bases not matched to a gene: 11. The CDR3 sequence is 16 residues long. Germline V lookup: CDR1 SGHAT, CDR2 FQNNGV. CDR3 region: CASSYQQGAIRETQYF. The CDR3 DNA follows: TGTGCCAGCAGCTATCAACAGGGGGCTATTAGGGAGACCCAGTACTTC.

This chain connects TRBV27 to TRBJ2-7; tentative D call: TRBD1 (7 bases). The CDR3 length is 14 residues. V lost 0 bases and J lost 6, with 12 bases in between. Germline CDR1 and CDR2: MNHEY and SMNVEV (reference sequence). CDR3 region: CASSLSPGGGEQYF. The CDR3 DNA reads as TGTGCCAGCAGTTTATCGCCAGGGGGAGGCGAGCAGTACTTC.

V usage is TRBV5-1 and J usage is TRBJ2-2; no firm D call. Germline assignment: CDR1 SGHRS and CDR2 YFSETQ. The CDR3 length is 14 residues. The V gene lost 4 bases and the J gene lost 1 base, with 8 bases spanning the gap. The CDR3 coding sequence is TGCGCCAGCAGCATGGACGGGAACACCGGGGAGCTGTTTTTT. It translates to CASSMDGNTGELFF. Together with reference TRBV5-1 and TRBJ2-2, the CDR3 gives the full variable domain: KAGVTQTPRYLIKTRGQQVTLSCSPISGHRSVSWYQQTPGQGLQFLFEYFSETQRNKGNFPGRFSGRQFSNSRSEMNVSTLELGDSALYLCASSMDGNTGELFFGEGSRLTVL.

The chain combines TRBV19 with TRBJ1-1; no clear D. The CDR3 is 13 amino acids. V lost 5 bases to trimming and J lost 6 bases, with 13 bases between them. Germline CDR1 is LNHDA and CDR2 is SQIVND (reference sequence). The CDR3 coding sequence is TGTGCCAGTAGTCCGGAGGTGGTCCCTGAAGCTTTCTTT. Amino acid sequence: CASSPEVVPEAFF.

The chain has TRBV9 and TRBJ2-1, with 10 bases aligning to TRBD2. V was pared by 2 bases and J by 10 bases, with 9 bases of the junction left unmatched. This CDR3 is 15 amino acids long. Looked up from germline, CDR1 is SGDLS and CDR2 is YYNGEE. CDR3 sequence: CASSVRSGGAAEQFF. CDR3 in DNA: TGTGCCAGCAGCGTGAGAAGCGGGGGGGCAGCGGAGCAGTTCTTC. The complete variable domain, with remaining parts taken from reference TRBV9 and TRBJ2-1, reads DSGVTQTPKHLITATGQRVTLRCSPRSGDLSVYWYQQSLDQGLQFLIQYYNGEERAKGNILERFSAQQFPDLHSELNLSSLELGDSALYFCASSVRSGGAAEQFFGPGTRLTVL.